This T cell receptor beta chain was sequenced during a study of coeliac disease. V was clipped by 1 base and J by 3 bases; unmatched bases: 5. Germline CDR1 and CDR2: MDHEN and SYDVKM. The CDR3 has 16 amino acids. TCRdb keeps only in-frame clones here, not all; method: immunoSEQ multiplex PCR. Of approximately 4,600 clones in the sample, over 65% were seen once. The V call is TRBV28, the J call TRBJ1-3, with 8 positions matching TRBD1. This sequence was found in a middle-aged woman. Input material: lymphocytes from the gut lamina propria. CDR3 amino acids: CASSLLTGEDGNTIYF. The CDR3 DNA is TGTGCCAGCAGTTTATTGACAGGGGAAGATGGAAACACCATATATTTT. The variable domain in full, with the rest retrieved from reference TRBV28 and TRBJ1-3, is DVKVTQSSRYLVKRTGEKVFLECVQDMDHENMFWYRQDPGLGLRLIYFSYDVKMKEKGDIPEGYSVSREKKERFSLILESASTNQTSMYLCASSLLTGEDGNTIYFGEGSWLTVV.